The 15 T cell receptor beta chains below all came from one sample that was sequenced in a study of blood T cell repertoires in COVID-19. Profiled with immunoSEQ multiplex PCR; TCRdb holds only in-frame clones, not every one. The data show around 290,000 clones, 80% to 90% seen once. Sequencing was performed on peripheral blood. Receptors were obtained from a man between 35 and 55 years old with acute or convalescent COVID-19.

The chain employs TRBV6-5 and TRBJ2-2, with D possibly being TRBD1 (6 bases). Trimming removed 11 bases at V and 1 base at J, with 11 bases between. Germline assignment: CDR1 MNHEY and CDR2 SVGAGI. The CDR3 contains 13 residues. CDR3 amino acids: CAGYRENTGELFF. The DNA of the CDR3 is TGTGCCGGCTACAGGGAGAACACCGGGGAGCTGTTTTTT.

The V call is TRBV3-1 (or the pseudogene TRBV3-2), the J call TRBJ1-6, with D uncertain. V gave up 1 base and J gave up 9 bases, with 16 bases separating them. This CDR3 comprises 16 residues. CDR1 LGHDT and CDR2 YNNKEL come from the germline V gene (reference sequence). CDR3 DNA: TGTGCCAGCAGCCAAGCGAAACCGACCCGGAGTTCACCCCTCCACTTT. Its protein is CASSQAKPTRSSPLHF.

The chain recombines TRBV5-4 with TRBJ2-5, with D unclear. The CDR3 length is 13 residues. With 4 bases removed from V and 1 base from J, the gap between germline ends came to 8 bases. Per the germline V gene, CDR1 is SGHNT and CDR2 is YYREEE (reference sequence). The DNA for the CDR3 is TGTGCCAGCAGCCGGAGCAGCCAAGAGACCCAGTACTTC. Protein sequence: CASSRSSQETQYF.

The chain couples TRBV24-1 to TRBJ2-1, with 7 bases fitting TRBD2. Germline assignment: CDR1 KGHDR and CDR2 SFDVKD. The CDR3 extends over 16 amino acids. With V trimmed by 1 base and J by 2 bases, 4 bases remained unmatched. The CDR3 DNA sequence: TGTGCCACCAGTGATTTTGGCGGGGGAACCTACAATGAGCAGTTCTTC. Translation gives CATSDFGGGTYNEQFF.

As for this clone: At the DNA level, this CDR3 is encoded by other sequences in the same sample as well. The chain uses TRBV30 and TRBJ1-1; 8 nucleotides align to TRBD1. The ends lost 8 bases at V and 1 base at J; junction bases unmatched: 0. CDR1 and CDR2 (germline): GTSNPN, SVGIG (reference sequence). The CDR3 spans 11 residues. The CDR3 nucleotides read TGTGCCGGACAGGGGAACACTGAAGCTTTCTTT. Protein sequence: CAGQGNTEAFF. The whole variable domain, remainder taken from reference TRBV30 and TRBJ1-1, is SQTIHQWPATLVQPVGSPLSLECTVEGTSNPNLYWYRQAAGRGLQLLFYSVGIGQISSEVPQNLSASRPQDRQFILSSKKLLLSDSGFYLCAGQGNTEAFFGQGTRLTVV.

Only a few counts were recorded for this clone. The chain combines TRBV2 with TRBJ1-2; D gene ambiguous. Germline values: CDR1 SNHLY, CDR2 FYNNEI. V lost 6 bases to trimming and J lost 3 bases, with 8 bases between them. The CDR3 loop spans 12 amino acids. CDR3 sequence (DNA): TGTGCCAGCAGCGACACTTACTATGGCTACACCTTC. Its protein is CASSDTYYGYTF.

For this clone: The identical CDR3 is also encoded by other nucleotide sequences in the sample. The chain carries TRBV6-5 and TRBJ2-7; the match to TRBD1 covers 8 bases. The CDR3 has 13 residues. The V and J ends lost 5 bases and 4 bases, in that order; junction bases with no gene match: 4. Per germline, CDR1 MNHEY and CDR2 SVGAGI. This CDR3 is CASSPTGDYEQYF. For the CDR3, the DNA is TGTGCCAGCAGTCCGACAGGGGATTACGAGCAGTACTTC.

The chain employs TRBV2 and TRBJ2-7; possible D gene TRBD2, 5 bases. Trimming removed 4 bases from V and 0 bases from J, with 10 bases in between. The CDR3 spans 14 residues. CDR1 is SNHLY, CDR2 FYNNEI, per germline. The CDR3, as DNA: TGTGCCAGCAGTGCGGAGGTGAGCTCCTACGAGCAGTACTTC. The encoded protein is CASSAEVSSYEQYF.

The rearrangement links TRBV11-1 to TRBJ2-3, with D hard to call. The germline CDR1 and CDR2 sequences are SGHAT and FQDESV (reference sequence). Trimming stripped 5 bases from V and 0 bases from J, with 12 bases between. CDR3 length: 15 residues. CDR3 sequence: CASSLRWASTDTQYF. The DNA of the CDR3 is TGTGCCAGCAGCCTCCGATGGGCCAGCACAGATACGCAGTATTTT.

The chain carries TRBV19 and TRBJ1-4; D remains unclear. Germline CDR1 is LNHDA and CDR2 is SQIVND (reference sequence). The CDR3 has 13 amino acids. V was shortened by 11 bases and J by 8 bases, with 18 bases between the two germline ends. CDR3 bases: TGTGCCGGATCGCGGCTCCTTATGGAAAAACTGTTTTTT. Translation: CAGSRLLMEKLFF. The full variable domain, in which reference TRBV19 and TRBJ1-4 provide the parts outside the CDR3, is DGGITQSPKYLFRKEGQNVTLSCEQNLNHDAMYWYRQDPGQGLRLIYYSQIVNDFQKGDIAEGYSVSREKKESFPLTVTSAQKNPTAFYLCAGSRLLMEKLFFGSGTQLSVL.

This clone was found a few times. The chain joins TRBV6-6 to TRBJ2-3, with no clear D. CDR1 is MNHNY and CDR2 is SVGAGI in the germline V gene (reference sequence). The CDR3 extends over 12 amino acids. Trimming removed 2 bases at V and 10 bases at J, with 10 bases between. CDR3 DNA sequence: TGTGCCAGCAGTTACGATGCCGGGTCGCAGTATTTT. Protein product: CASSYDAGSQYF.

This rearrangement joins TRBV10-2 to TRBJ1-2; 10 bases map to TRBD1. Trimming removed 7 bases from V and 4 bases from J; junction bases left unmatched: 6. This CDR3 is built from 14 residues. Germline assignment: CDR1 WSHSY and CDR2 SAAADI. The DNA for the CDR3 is TGCGCCAGCAAAAGGGACAGGGGAACCTATGGCTACACCTTC. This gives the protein CASKRDRGTYGYTF.

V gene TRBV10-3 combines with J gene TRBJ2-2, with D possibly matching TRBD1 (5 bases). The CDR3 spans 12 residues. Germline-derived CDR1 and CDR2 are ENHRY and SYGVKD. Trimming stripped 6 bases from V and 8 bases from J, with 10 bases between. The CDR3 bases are TGTGCCATCAGCCAGGGTTTGGGGGAGCTGTTTTTT. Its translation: CAISQGLGELFF.

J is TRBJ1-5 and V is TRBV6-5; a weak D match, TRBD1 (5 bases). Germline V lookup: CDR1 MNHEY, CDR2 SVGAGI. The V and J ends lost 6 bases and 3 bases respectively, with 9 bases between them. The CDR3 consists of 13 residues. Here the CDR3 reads CASSLGHNQPQHF. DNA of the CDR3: TGTGCCAGCAGCCTTGGACACAATCAGCCCCAGCATTTT.

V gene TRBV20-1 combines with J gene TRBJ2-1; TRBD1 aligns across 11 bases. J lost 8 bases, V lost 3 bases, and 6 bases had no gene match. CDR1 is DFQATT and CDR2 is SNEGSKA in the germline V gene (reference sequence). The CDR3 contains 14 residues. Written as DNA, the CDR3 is TGCAGTGCTAGTCTGGGACAGGGGGTCGATGAGCAGTTCTTC. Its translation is CSASLGQGVDEQFF.